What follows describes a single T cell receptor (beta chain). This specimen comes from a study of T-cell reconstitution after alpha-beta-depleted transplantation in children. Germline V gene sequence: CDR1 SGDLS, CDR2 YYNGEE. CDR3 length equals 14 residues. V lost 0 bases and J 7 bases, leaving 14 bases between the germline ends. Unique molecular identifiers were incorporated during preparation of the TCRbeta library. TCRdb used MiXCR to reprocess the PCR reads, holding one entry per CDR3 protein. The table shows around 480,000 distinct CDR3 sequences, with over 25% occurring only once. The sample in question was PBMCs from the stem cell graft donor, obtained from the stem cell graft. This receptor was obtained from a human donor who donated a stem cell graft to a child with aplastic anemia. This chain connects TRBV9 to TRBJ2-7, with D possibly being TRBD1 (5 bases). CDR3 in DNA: TGTGCCAGCAGCGTAGGGGCAGGGCCTTGGGAGCAGTACTTC. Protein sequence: CASSVGAGPWEQYF.